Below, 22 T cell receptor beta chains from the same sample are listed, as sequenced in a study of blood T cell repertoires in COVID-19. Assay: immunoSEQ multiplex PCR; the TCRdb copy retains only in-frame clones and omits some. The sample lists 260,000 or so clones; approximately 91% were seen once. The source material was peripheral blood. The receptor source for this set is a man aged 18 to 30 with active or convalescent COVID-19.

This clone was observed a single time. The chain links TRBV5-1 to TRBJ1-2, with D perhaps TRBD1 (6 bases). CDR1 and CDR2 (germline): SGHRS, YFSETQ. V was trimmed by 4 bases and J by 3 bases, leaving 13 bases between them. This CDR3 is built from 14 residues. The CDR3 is CASSPAAGDYGYTF. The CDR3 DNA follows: TGCGCCAGCAGCCCGGCCGCAGGGGACTATGGCTACACCTTC.

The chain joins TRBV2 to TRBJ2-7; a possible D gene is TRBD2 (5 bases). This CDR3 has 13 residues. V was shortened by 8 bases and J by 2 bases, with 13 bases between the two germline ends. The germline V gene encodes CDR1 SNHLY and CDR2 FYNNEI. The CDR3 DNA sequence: TGTGCCAGCTTATCCGGCGGGCCCTACGAGCAGTACTTC. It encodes CASLSGGPYEQYF.

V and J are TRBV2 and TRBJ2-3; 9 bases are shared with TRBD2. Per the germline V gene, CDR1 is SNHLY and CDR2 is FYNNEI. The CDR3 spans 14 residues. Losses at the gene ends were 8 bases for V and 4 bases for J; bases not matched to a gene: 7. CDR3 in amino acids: CASSDSGGPDTQYF. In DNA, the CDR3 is TGTGCCAGCTCGGATAGCGGGGGTCCAGATACGCAGTATTTT.

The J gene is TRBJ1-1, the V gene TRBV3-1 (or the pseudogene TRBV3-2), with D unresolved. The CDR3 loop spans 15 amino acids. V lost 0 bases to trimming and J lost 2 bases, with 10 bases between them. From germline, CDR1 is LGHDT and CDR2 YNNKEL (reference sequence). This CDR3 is CASSQDGQENTEAFF. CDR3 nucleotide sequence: TGTGCCAGCAGCCAAGATGGGCAGGAAAACACTGAAGCTTTCTTT.

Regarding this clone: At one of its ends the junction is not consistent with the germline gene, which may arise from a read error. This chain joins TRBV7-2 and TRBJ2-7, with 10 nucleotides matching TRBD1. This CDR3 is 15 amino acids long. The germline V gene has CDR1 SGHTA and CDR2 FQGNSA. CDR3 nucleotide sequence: TGTGCCAGCAGTTTAGCCGGGACAGGGGATTACGAGCAGTACTTC. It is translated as CASSLAGTGDYEQYF.

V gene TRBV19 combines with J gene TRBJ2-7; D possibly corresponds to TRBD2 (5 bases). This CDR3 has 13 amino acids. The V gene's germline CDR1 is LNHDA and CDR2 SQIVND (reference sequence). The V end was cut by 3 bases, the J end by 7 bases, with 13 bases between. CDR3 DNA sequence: TGTGCCAGTAGTATCACTAGGGAAAGGGAGCAGTACTTC. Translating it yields CASSITREREQYF.

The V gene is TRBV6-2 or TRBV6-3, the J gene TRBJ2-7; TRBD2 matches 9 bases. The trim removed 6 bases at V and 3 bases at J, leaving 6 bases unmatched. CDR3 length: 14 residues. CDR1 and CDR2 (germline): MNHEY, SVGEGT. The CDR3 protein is CASSPLAGYYEQYF. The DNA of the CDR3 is TGTGCCAGCAGCCCTCTAGCGGGGTACTACGAGCAGTACTTC.

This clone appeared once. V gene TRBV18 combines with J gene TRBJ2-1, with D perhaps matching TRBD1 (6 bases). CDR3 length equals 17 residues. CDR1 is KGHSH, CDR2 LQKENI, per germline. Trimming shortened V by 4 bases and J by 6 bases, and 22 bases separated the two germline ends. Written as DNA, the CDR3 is TGTGCCAGCTCACGGGATAGTAGCAGGGGATCTTCCAATGAGCAGTTCTTC. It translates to CASSRDSSRGSSNEQFF.

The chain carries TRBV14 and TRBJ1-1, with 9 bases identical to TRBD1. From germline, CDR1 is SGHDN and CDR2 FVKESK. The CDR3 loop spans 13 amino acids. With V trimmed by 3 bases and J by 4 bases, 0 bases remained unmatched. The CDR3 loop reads CASSQDRGTEAFF. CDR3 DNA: TGTGCCAGCAGCCAGGACAGGGGCACTGAAGCTTTCTTT.

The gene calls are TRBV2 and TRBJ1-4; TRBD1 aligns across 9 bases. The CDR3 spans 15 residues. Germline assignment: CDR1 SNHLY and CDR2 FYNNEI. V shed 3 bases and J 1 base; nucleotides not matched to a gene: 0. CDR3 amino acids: CASSEDRGTNEKLFF. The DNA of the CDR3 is TGTGCCAGCAGTGAGGACAGGGGAACTAATGAAAAACTGTTTTTT.

CDR3 residues: CSVAGPWSTEAFF. The CDR3 nucleotides read TGCAGCGTCGCGGGACCGTGGAGCACTGAAGCTTTCTTT. The rearrangement uses TRBV29-1 and TRBJ1-1, with a tentative D call TRBD1 (5 bases). With 6 bases removed from V and 4 bases from J, the gap between germline ends came to 15 bases. The CDR3 consists of 13 residues. Germline values: CDR1 SQVTM, CDR2 ANQGSEA.

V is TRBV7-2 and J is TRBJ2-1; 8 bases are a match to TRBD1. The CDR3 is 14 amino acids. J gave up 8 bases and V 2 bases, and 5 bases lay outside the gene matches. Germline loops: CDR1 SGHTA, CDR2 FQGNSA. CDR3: CASSLRQGAYEQFF. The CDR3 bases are TGTGCCAGCAGCTTACGCCAGGGGGCCTATGAGCAGTTCTTC.

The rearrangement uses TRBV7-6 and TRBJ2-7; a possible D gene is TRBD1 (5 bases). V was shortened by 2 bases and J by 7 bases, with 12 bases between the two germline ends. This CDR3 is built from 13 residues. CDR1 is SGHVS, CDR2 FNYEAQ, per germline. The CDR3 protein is CASSLSGLGEQYF. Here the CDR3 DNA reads TGTGCCAGCAGCTTATCAGGGCTCGGGGAGCAGTACTTC.

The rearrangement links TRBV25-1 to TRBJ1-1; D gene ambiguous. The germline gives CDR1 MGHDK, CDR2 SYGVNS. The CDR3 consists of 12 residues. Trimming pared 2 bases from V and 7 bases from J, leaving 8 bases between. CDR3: CASSEPGNEAFF. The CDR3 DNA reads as TGTGCCAGCAGTGAACCCGGGAATGAAGCTTTCTTT.

The CDR3 is CASSSRTGLGAFF. In nucleotides, the CDR3 is TGTGCCAGCAGTTCACGTACAGGGTTAGGGGCTTTCTTT. V is TRBV12-3 or TRBV12-4 and J is TRBJ1-1; D possibly corresponds to TRBD1 (6 bases). With 4 bases removed from V and 11 bases from J, the gap between germline ends came to 17 bases. The CDR3 is 13 amino acids.

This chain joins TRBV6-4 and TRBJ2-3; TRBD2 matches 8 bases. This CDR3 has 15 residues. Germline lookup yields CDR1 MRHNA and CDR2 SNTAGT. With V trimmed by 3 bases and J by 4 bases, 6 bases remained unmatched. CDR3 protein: CASSEFRGGPDTQYF. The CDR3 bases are TGTGCCAGCAGTGAATTCCGGGGGGGGCCAGATACGCAGTATTTT.

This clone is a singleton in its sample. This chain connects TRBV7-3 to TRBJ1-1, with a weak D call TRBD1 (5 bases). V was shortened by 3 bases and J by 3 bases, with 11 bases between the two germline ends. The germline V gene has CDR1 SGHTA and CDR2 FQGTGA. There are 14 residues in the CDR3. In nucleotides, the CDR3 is TGTGCCAGCAGCTTGCAGGGTGGGGACACTGAAGCTTTCTTT. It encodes CASSLQGGDTEAFF.

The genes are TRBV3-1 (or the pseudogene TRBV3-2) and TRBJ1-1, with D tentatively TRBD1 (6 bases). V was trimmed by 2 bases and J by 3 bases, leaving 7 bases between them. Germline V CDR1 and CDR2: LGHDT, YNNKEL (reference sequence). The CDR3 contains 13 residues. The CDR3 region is CASSQQGYTEAFF. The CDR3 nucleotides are TGTGCCAGCAGCCAACAGGGGTACACTGAAGCTTTCTTT.

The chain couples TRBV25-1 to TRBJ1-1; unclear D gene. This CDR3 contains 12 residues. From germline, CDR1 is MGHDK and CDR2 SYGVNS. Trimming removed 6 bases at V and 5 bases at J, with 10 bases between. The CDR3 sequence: CASSRSITEAFF. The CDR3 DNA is TGTGCCAGCAGCCGGTCCATAACTGAAGCTTTCTTT.

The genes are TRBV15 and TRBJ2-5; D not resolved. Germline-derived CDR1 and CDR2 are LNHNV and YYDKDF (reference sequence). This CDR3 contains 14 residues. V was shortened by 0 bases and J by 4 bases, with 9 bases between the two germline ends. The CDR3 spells CATSRDLRRETQYF. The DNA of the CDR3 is TGTGCCACCAGCAGAGATTTAAGGAGAGAGACCCAGTACTTC. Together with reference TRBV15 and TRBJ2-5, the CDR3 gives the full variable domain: DAMVIQNPRYQVTQFGKPVTLSCSQTLNHNVMYWYQQKSSQAPKLLFHYYDKDFNNEADTPDNFQSRRPNTSFCFLDIRSPGLGDTAMYLCATSRDLRRETQYFGPGTRLLVL.

CDR3 region: CASSTPWGQYNEQFF. DNA for the CDR3: TGTGCCAGCAGTACTCCTTGGGGGCAGTACAATGAGCAGTTCTTC. This sequence joins TRBV6-5 and TRBJ2-1; D is possibly TRBD1 (6 bases). CDR1 is MNHEY, CDR2 SVGAGI, per germline. Trimming took 5 bases from V and 4 from J, leaving 15 bases between them. The CDR3 consists of 15 residues.

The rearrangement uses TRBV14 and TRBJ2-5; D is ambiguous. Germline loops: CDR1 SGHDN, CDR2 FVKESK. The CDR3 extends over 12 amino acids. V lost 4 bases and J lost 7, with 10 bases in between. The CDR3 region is CASSPRSGTQYF. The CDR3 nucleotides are TGTGCCAGCAGCCCTCGCTCCGGGACCCAGTACTTC.